This T cell receptor beta chain is drawn from a study of blood T cells in healthy people across ages. Alongside a J-beta primer mix, a sample-barcoded 5' primer served in a second PCR lasting about 7 to 12 cycles. TCRdb reanalysed the 5' RACE reads using MiXCR and keeps one entry per CDR3 protein. The data contain about 780,000 distinct CDR3 sequences, roughly 25% of them singletons. Study-level results: When one million T cells were used, diversity estimates were thought to be underestimates.

Details on this clonotype: Its antigen is not identified.

Trimming pared 2 bases from V and 0 bases from J, leaving 8 bases between. The germline gives CDR1 SGHAT, CDR2 FQNNGV. The CDR3 is made up of 14 amino acids. Ten milliliters of peripheral blood were drawn from each donor into EDTA-treated tubes. These data were also reused for a study on T cells of mothers and their children. From that report: Barcodes and 2-4 random nucleotides were added by M1S in the second PCR. With unrelated pairs as the comparison, related mother-child pairs had a slightly higher overlap that was not significant.

This chain links TRBV11-2 with TRBJ2-7; D unresolved. Sequences were obtained from blood. The sequence was collected from a boy aged 10-17 years in good health. CDR3 sequence (DNA): TGTGCCAGCAGCTTAAACGGCTACTCCTACGAGCAGTACTTC. Its translation is CASSLNGYSYEQYF. The variable domain in full, completed from reference TRBV11-2 and TRBJ2-7, reads EAGVAQSPRYKIIEKRQSVAFWCNPISGHATLYWYQQILGQGPKLLIQFQNNGVVDDSQLPKDRFSAERLKGVDSTLKIQPAKLEDSAVYLCASSLNGYSYEQYFGPGTRLTVT.